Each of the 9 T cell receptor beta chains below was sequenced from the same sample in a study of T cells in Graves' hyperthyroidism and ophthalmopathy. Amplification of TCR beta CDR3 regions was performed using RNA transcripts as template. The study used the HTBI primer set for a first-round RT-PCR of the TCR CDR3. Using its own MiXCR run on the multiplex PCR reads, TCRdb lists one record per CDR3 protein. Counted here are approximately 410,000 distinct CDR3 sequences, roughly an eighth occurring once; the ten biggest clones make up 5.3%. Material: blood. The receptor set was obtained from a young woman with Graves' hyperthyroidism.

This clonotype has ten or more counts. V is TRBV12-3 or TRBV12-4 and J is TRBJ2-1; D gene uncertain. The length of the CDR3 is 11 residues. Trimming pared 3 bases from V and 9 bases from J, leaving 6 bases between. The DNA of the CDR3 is TGTGCCAGCAGTTTGGGAATTGAGCAGTTCTTC. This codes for CASSLGIEQFF.

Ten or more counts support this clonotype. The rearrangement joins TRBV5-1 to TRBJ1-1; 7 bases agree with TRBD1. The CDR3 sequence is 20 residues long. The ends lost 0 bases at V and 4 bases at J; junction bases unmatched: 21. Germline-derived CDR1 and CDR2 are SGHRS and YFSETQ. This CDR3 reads CASSLVPRTGRGGLVTEAFF. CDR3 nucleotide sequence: TGCGCCAGCAGCTTGGTCCCCCGGACAGGCCGTGGTGGACTAGTCACTGAAGCTTTCTTT.

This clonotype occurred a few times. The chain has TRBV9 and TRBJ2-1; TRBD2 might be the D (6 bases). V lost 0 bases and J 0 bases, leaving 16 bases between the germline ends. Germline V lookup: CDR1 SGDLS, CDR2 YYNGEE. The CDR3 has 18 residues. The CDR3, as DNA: TGTGCCAGCAGCGTAGAGGTGGGAGGATGGAGCTCCTACAATGAGCAGTTCTTC. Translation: CASSVEVGGWSSYNEQFF.

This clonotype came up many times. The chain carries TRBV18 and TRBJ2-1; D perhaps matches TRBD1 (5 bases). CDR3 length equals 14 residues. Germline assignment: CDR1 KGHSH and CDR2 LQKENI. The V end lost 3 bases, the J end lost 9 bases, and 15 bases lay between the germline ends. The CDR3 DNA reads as TGTGCCAGCTCACCTACGACAGTTATAGGTGAGCAGTTCTTC. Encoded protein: CASSPTTVIGEQFF.

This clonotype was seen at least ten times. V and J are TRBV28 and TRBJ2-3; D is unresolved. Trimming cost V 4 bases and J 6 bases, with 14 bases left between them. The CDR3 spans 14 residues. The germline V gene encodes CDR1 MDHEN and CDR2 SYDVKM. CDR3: CASSSFGRADTQYF. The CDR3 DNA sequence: TGTGCCAGCAGTTCCTTTGGAAGGGCCGATACGCAGTATTTT.

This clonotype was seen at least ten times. Written as DNA, the CDR3 is TGTGCCAGCAGTCCCCTCCAAGGGGATGGAAATCAGCCCCAGCATTTT. It encodes CASSPLQGDGNQPQHF. V gene TRBV27 combines with J gene TRBJ1-5, with D possibly matching TRBD1 (5 bases). Trimming cost V 5 bases and J 4 bases, with 18 bases left between them. CDR3 length: 16 amino acids. Germline assignment: CDR1 MNHEY and CDR2 SMNVEV (reference sequence).

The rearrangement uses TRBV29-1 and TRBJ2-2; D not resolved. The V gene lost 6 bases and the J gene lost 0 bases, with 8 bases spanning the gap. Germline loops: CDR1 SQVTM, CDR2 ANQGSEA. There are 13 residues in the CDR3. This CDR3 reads CSVGPPNTGELFF. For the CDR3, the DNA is TGCAGCGTAGGGCCACCGAACACCGGGGAGCTGTTTTTT.

The CDR3 sequence is CASSLDTSRVTEAFF. The CDR3 nucleotides read TGCGCCAGCAGCTTGGATACCTCCCGGGTTACTGAAGCTTTCTTT. The chain uses TRBV5-1 and TRBJ1-1; D call uncertain. Trimming shortened V by 0 bases and J by 5 bases, and 14 bases separated the two germline ends. CDR3 length: 15 residues. Germline CDR1 reads SGHRS; CDR2 reads YFSETQ. The full variable domain, completed using reference TRBV5-1 and TRBJ1-1, is KAGVTQTPRYLIKTRGQQVTLSCSPISGHRSVSWYQQTPGQGLQFLFEYFSETQRNKGNFPGRFSGRQFSNSRSEMNVSTLELGDSALYLCASSLDTSRVTEAFFGQGTRLTVV.

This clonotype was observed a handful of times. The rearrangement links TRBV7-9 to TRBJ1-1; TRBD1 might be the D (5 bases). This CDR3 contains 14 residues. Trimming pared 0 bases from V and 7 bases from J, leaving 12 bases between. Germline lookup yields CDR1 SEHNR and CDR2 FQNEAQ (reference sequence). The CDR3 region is CASSLAQVLGEAFF. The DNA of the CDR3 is TGTGCCAGCAGCTTAGCACAGGTTTTAGGTGAAGCTTTCTTT. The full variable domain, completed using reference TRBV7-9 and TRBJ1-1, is DTGVSQNPRHKITKRGQNVTFRCDPISEHNRLYWYRQTLGQGPEFLTYFQNEAQLEKSRLLSDRFSAERPKGSFSTLEIQRTEQGDSAMYLCASSLAQVLGEAFFGQGTRLTVV.